Sequencing of this T cell receptor (beta chain) was carried out in a study of blood T cell repertoires in COVID-19. Study-level background: Sites in the United States, Italy and Spain provided acute and convalescent COVID-19 samples.

Germline CDR1 is MDHEN and CDR2 is SYDVKM. The CDR3 contains 13 residues. V gave up 8 bases and J gave up 4 bases, with 15 bases separating them. The method was immunoSEQ multiplex PCR; TCRdb's version includes in-frame clones alone and lacks a portion of them. Among about 80,000 clones listed, approximately 88% were seen once. The TCR originated in a woman older than 75 with active or convalescent COVID-19. The chain combines TRBV28 with TRBJ2-7, with a possible D match to TRBD2 (6 bases). Sequencing was done on a sample of peripheral blood. The CDR3: CASEDGGRYEQYF. CDR3 DNA sequence: TGTGCCAGCGAGGATGGAGGGAGGTACGAGCAGTACTTC.